A single sample is the source of the 19 T cell receptor beta chains below, sequenced in a study of vaccination effects on CD4 cells after COVID-19. These TCRs' antigens remain unknown. CD4+ T cell isolation took place after 10 days of culture. This individual contracted SARS-CoV-2 between March and December 2020, as verified by PCR. Each person got two doses of an mRNA SARS-CoV-2 vaccine, BNT162b2 or mRNA-1273. Here immunoSEQ multiplex PCR was the method, and the copy in TCRdb shows in-frame clones only, minus some. The sample lists 30,000 to 35,000 clones; around 80% were seen once. The sequenced sample was CD4+ T cells from PBMCs cultured without peptide, obtained after COVID-19 vaccination. The source is a human donor who had a prior SARS-CoV-2 infection.

The J gene is TRBJ2-7, the V gene TRBV5-4, with 11 bases matching TRBD1. V lost 3 bases, J lost 3 bases, and 11 bases stayed unmatched. The CDR3 is made up of 17 amino acids. The germline V gene encodes CDR1 SGHNT and CDR2 YYREEE (reference sequence). For the CDR3, the DNA is TGTGCCAGCAGCTATAAAATAGGGACAGGGGGTTACTACGAGCAGTACTTC. Protein sequence: CASSYKIGTGGYYEQYF.

V gene TRBV19 combines with J gene TRBJ2-7; D perhaps matches TRBD2 (5 bases). The CDR3 extends over 15 amino acids. V was cut by 4 bases and J by 4 bases, with 17 bases left in between. CDR1 and CDR2 from the germline V gene are LNHDA and SQIVND (reference sequence). The CDR3 DNA sequence: TGTGCCAGTAGTAAGAGGGAACAATCACTTTACGAGCAGTACTTC. Residues: CASSKREQSLYEQYF.

The rearrangement links TRBV7-8 to TRBJ2-3; possible D gene TRBD2, 7 bases. This CDR3 has 19 amino acids. Trimming took 3 bases from V and 3 from J, leaving 25 bases between them. The V gene's germline CDR1 is SGHVS and CDR2 FQNEAQ. The CDR3 spells CASSFKSPGGAPLTDTQYF. CDR3 nucleotide sequence: TGTGCCAGCAGCTTCAAAAGTCCGGGGGGCGCCCCCTTGACAGATACGCAGTATTTT.

The chain has TRBV4-3 and TRBJ1-4; D might be TRBD1 (5 bases). The CDR3 has 15 residues. Trimming left V 8 bases short and J 0 bases short, with 13 bases between. CDR1 is LGHNA and CDR2 is YSLEER in the germline V gene. The CDR3 DNA reads as TGCGCCAGCGCACGAGGGGCGACAACTAATGAAAAACTGTTTTTT. This gives the protein CASARGATTNEKLFF.

This clone was seen a few times. The V and J genes are TRBV4-1 and TRBJ1-5; D may be TRBD1 (5 bases). Looked up from germline, CDR1 is MGHRA and CDR2 is YSYEKL. The CDR3 sequence is 17 residues long. Trimming shortened V by 1 base and J by 3 bases, and 16 bases separated the two germline ends. CDR3 in amino acids: CASSQAGGAILNQPQHF. DNA for the CDR3: TGCGCCAGCAGCCAAGCAGGAGGGGCGATCCTCAATCAGCCCCAGCATTTT.

The chain uses TRBV9 and TRBJ2-5; D not resolved. This CDR3 contains 13 residues. Germline CDR1 SGDLS, CDR2 YYNGEE. V was shortened by 3 bases and J by 1 base, with 7 bases between the two germline ends. CDR3 loop: CASSGNPQETQYF. The CDR3 DNA sequence: TGTGCCAGCAGCGGGAACCCCCAAGAGACCCAGTACTTC.

The genes are TRBV7-2 and TRBJ1-1; D gene ambiguous. Germline CDR1 is SGHTA and CDR2 is FQGNSA. V lost 3 bases to trimming and J lost 1 base, with 18 bases between them. There are 17 residues in the CDR3. The CDR3 DNA reads TGTGCCAGCAGCTTGTTCAGAAGTAACGCTCCGAACACTGAAGCTTTCTTT. It translates to CASSLFRSNAPNTEAFF.

The chain has TRBV7-2 and TRBJ2-7; 8 bases align to TRBD2. The germline V gene encodes CDR1 SGHTA and CDR2 FQGNSA. The V and J ends lost 5 bases and 4 bases, in that order; junction bases with no gene match: 13. There are 16 residues in the CDR3. The CDR3 sequence is CASSPRLAPLQYEQYF. For the CDR3, the DNA is TGTGCCAGCAGCCCGAGACTAGCGCCGCTGCAGTACGAGCAGTACTTC.

There are a few counts of this clone. The gene calls are TRBV2 and TRBJ2-2; no clear D. This CDR3 comprises 13 residues. V was shortened by 6 bases and J by 8 bases, with 13 bases between the two germline ends. Germline V gene sequence: CDR1 SNHLY, CDR2 FYNNEI. CDR3 DNA: TGTGCCAGCAGCGCTCAGGTGGGGGGGGAGCTGTTTTTT. Translating gives CASSAQVGGELFF. Drawing the rest from reference TRBV2 and TRBJ2-2, the complete variable domain is EPEVTQTPSHQVTQMGQEVILRCVPISNHLYFYWYRQILGQKVEFLVSFYNNEISEKSEIFDDQFSVERPDGSNFTLKIRSTKLEDSAMYFCASSAQVGGELFFGEGSRLTVL.

DNA for the CDR3: TGTGCCAGCAGCCCAAGGACTAGCGGGAATGAGCAGTTCTTC. Translation gives CASSPRTSGNEQFF. The chain employs TRBV11-3 and TRBJ2-1; TRBD2 matches at 11 bases. CDR3 length equals 14 residues. With V trimmed by 5 bases and J by 7 bases, 4 bases remained unmatched. Germline CDR1 is SGHNT and CDR2 is YENEEA. The whole variable domain, filled in from reference TRBV11-3 and TRBJ2-1, reads EAGVVQSPRYKIIEKKQPVAFWCNPISGHNTLYWYLQNLGQGPELLIRYENEEAVDDSQLPKDRFSAERLKGVDSTLKIQPAELGDSAVYLCASSPRTSGNEQFFGPGTRLTVL.

This CDR3 reads CASTLGWEKLFF. DNA of the CDR3: TGTGCCAGCACCTTGGGATGGGAAAAACTGTTTTTT. The genes are TRBV21-1 and TRBJ1-4. TRBV21-1 is listed as a pseudogene. The CDR3 length is 12 residues.

This chain joins TRBV10-2 and TRBJ1-2; 8 bases agree with TRBD1. The trim removed 6 bases at V and 3 bases at J, leaving 12 bases unmatched. The CDR3 consists of 16 residues. Germline V gene lookup returns CDR1 WSHSY and CDR2 SAAADI. The CDR3 DNA reads TGCGCCAGCAGCGAAGCCGGGACAGGCGTCGACTATGGCTACACCTTC. Its translation is CASSEAGTGVDYGYTF.

The chain links TRBV6-5 to TRBJ1-1, with D hard to call. CDR3 length: 13 residues. Trimming took off 6 bases at V and 6 bases at J, with 14 bases between the two ends. Germline V gene lookup returns CDR1 MNHEY and CDR2 SVGAGI. The CDR3 DNA reads as TGTGCCAGCAGGCGTACCGCTTTGGCTGAAGCTTTCTTT. Translation gives CASRRTALAEAFF.

This clone was recorded only once. The rearrangement links TRBV6-6 to TRBJ1-4; D gene unclear. V was pared by 2 bases and J by 6 bases, with 16 bases between. Germline assignment: CDR1 MNHNY and CDR2 SVGAGI (reference sequence). The CDR3 is made up of 16 amino acids. CDR3 in amino acids: CASSYQVPEAYEKLFF. Written as DNA, the CDR3 is TGTGCCAGCAGTTACCAGGTCCCCGAGGCGTATGAAAAACTGTTTTTT.

This clone was observed once. The chain joins TRBV10-3 to TRBJ2-3; D ambiguous. This CDR3 has 15 amino acids. The germline CDR1 and CDR2 sequences are ENHRY and SYGVKD. V lost 3 bases and J lost 2, with 12 bases in between. The CDR3 loop reads CAISDIDGYTDTQYF. The DNA for the CDR3 is TGTGCCATCAGTGATATCGACGGGTACACAGATACGCAGTATTTT.

The chain uses TRBV6-1 and TRBJ2-2; D may be TRBD2 (6 bases). Trimming took 2 bases from V and 7 from J, leaving 8 bases between them. CDR3 size: 13 residues. The germline V gene has CDR1 MNHNS and CDR2 SASEGT. Here the CDR3 DNA reads TGTGCCAGCAGTGAACTAGCGATCGGGGAGCTGTTTTTT. Translation: CASSELAIGELFF.

The rearrangement joins TRBV5-1 to TRBJ2-7; no firm D call. The CDR3 covers 13 residues. Per the germline V gene, CDR1 is SGHRS and CDR2 is YFSETQ. Between the trimmed V and J ends, which lost 2 bases and 7 bases, there was a span of 13 bases. CDR3 protein: CASSLDPNLEQYF. In nucleotides, the CDR3 is TGCGCCAGCAGCTTAGACCCGAATCTTGAGCAGTACTTC. Looking up the rest from reference TRBV5-1 and TRBJ2-7 gives the full variable domain: KAGVTQTPRYLIKTRGQQVTLSCSPISGHRSVSWYQQTPGQGLQFLFEYFSETQRNKGNFPGRFSGRQFSNSRSEMNVSTLELGDSALYLCASSLDPNLEQYFGPGTRLTVT.

This clone was recorded once. The gene calls are TRBV12-3 or TRBV12-4 and TRBJ2-1, with 8 bases identical to TRBD1. With V trimmed by 5 bases and J by 9 bases, 6 bases remained unmatched. The CDR3 consists of 13 residues. The CDR3 DNA follows: TGTGCCAGCAGTGGAGCGACAGGGGCTGAGCAGTTCTTC. Its translation: CASSGATGAEQFF.

V gene TRBV3-1 (or the pseudogene TRBV3-2) combines with J gene TRBJ1-5; a weak D match, TRBD1 (5 bases). The CDR3 is 15 amino acids. Germline V CDR1 and CDR2: LGHDT, YNNKEL (reference sequence). V was trimmed by 5 bases and J by 2 bases, leaving 13 bases between them. The CDR3: CASSAQGYGNQPQHF. The CDR3 DNA reads TGTGCCAGCAGCGCCCAGGGATACGGCAATCAGCCCCAGCATTTT.